These T cell receptor beta chains were read from a single sample in a study of Ad26.COV2.S vaccination and SARS-CoV-2 variants. The method was immunoSEQ multiplex PCR; TCRdb's version includes in-frame clones alone and lacks a portion of them. The sample has 150,000 to 200,000 clones, 70% to 90% seen once. This material consisted of peripheral blood, taken after recovery from COVID-19. The receptors derive from a human donor who had recovered from COVID-19. The CDR3 runs from the conserved cysteine through the conserved F or W. D genes are given only for firm matches. Clone sizes are given selectively: once, few, many, or a class where the clone is expanded.

17,.,TRBJ2-3,TRBV15,.,CATSRARFTSSTDTQYF,TGTGCCACCAGCAGAGCCCGTTTTACCTCTAGCACAGATACGCAGTATTTT
12,.,TRBJ2-1,TRBV19,.,CASNQGWNEQFF,TGTGCCAGTAATCAGGGTTGGAATGAGCAGTTCTTC
14,.,TRBJ1-1,TRBV19,.,CATSQGPGNTEAFF,TGTGCCACTTCCCAGGGGCCCGGGAACACTGAAGCTTTCTTT
14,.,TRBJ2-5,TRBV9,.,CASLRIREQETQYF,TGTGCCAGCCTTCGGATCCGGGAGCAAGAGACCCAGTACTTC
14,.,TRBJ1-3,TRBV3-1/TRBV3-2,.,CASSPLRSGNTIYF,TGTGCCAGCAGCCCCCTCCGCTCTGGAAACACCATATATTTT
13,.,TRBJ1-1,TRBV12-3/TRBV12-4,.,CASSLASNTEAFF,TGTGCCAGCAGTTTAGCGAGTAACACTGAAGCTTTCTTT
16,few,TRBJ1-1,TRBV19,TRBD1,CASSTWTGGGGTEAFF,TGTGCCAGTAGTACGTGGACAGGGGGCGGTGGGACTGAAGCTTTCTTT
13,once,TRBJ2-5,TRBV11-3,.,CASSLDAQETQYF,TGTGCCAGCAGCTTGGATGCCCAAGAGACCCAGTACTTC
11,.,TRBJ1-1,TRBV19,.,CASRRGTEAFF,TGTGCCAGTAGAAGGGGGACTGAAGCTTTCTTT
15,.,TRBJ2-7,TRBV9,.,CASSGGTGSSYEQYF,TGTGCCAGCAGCGGCGGGACGGGTAGCTCCTACGAGCAGTACTTC
13,.,TRBJ1-5,TRBV28,.,CASSWGSNQPQHF,TGTGCCAGCAGTTGGGGGAGCAATCAGCCCCAGCATTTT
15,few,TRBJ1-5,TRBV19,.,CASSMGAYSNQPQHF,TGTGCCAGTAGTATGGGGGCCTATAGCAATCAGCCCCAGCATTTT
13,.,TRBJ1-2,TRBV29-1,.,CSVEGRVNYGYTF,TGCAGCGTTGAAGGGAGAGTCAACTATGGCTACACCTTC
12,.,TRBJ2-7,TRBV5-1,.,CASSVGQGAENF,.
14,.,TRBJ2-3,TRBV6-5,.,CASSPGPYTDTQYF,TGTGCCAGCAGCCCGGGACCCTACACAGATACGCAGTATTTT
12,.,TRBJ1-3,TRBV30,.,CAWTVSGNTIYF,TGTGCCTGGACGGTGTCTGGAAACACCATATATTTT
13,once,TRBJ2-1,TRBV3-1/TRBV3-2,.,CASSQVGLNEQFF,TGTGCCAGCAGCCAAGTGGGATTGAATGAGCAGTTCTTC
15,.,TRBJ1-6,TRBV3-1/TRBV3-2,.,CASSQSQAGGSPLHF,TGTGCCAGCAGCCAGTCCCAGGCAGGAGGGTCACCCCTCCACTTT
14,.,TRBJ2-5,TRBV7-2,.,CASSLLGLVETQYF,TGTGCCAGCAGCTTATTAGGGCTAGTGGAGACCCAGTACTTC
18,.,TRBJ2-5,TRBV4-1,TRBD2,CASSSGLAGGPGQETQYF,TGCGCCAGCAGCTCCGGACTAGCGGGGGGGCCTGGCCAAGAGACCCAGTACTTC
14,.,TRBJ1-2,TRBV7-9,.,CASSLESGTHGYTF,TGTGCCAGCAGCTTAGAGTCAGGGACTCATGGCTACACCTTC
16,once,TRBJ1-4,TRBV15,.,CATSPGSSAGAEKLFF,TGTGCCACCAGCCCTGGATCTAGTGCCGGCGCTGAAAAACTGTTTTTT
17,.,TRBJ1-3,TRBV13,.,CASSLRSRGASGNTIYF,TGTGCCAGCAGCTTAAGGTCAAGGGGCGCTTCTGGAAACACCATATATTTT
18,.,TRBJ2-7,TRBV4-1,.,CASSQGPPGLFYSYEQYF,TGCGCCAGCAGCCAAGGGCCCCCGGGTCTATTCTACTCCTACGAGCAGTACTTC
14,once,TRBJ2-5,TRBV18,.,CASSPLSNQETQYF,TGTGCCAGCTCACCTTTGTCAAACCAAGAGACCCAGTACTTC
16,.,TRBJ1-5,TRBV28,.,CASSLSKQVINQPQHF,TGTGCCAGCAGTTTATCAAAACAGGTTATCAATCAGCCCCAGCATTTT
13,few,TRBJ1-3,TRBV12-3/TRBV12-4,.,CASSLHSGNTIYF,TGTGCCAGCAGTTTACACTCTGGAAACACCATATATTTT